This is a list of T cell receptor beta chains from one sample in a study of shared clonotypes between healthy human individuals. Produced via immunoSEQ multiplex PCR; TCRdb's table is partial and in-frame only. The sample includes about 2.4 million clones, roughly 92% of them seen just once. Sequenced sample: naive CD4+ T cells sorted from blood. The receptors shown here come from a man younger than 35 in good health. The CDR3 runs from the conserved cysteine through the conserved F or W. The D gene is left open where the match is weak. Not every row has a clone size; where given, it reads once, few, many or a size class.

len	v_gene	j_gene	abundance	d_gene	CDR3aa	CDR3nt
15	TRBV6-5	TRBJ2-3	.	TRBD1	CASSYGTGGVDTQYF	TGTGCCAGCAGTTACGGGACAGGGGGTGTAGATACGCAGTATTTT
16	TRBV6-4	TRBJ1-2	.	TRBD1	CASSPTTKTGPYGYTF	TGTGCCAGCAGCCCCACAACAAAGACAGGGCCCTATGGCTACACCTTC
15	TRBV5-4	TRBJ2-2	.	TRBD1	CASSLQDRGAGELFF	TGTGCCAGCAGCTTGCAGGACAGGGGAGCCGGGGAGCTGTTTTTT
15	TRBV2	TRBJ2-6	.	TRBD1	CARGTGLGGANVLTF	TGTGCCAGGGGGACAGGGCTCGGCGGGGCCAACGTCCTGACTTTC
16	TRBV25-1	TRBJ2-3	.	TRBD1	CASTHNRQGRTDTQYF	TGTGCCAGCACCCATAACAGACAGGGACGGACAGATACGCAGTATTTT
12	TRBV6-5	TRBJ2-5	.	.	CASSRTLGTQYF	TGTGCCAGCAGCCGCACACTAGGGACCCAGTACTTC
17	TRBV4-1	TRBJ2-1	.	TRBD2	CASSQDPGRPSYNEQFF	TGCGCCAGCAGCCAAGATCCCGGGAGGCCCTCCTACAATGAGCAGTTCTTC
19	TRBV5-4	TRBJ2-6	.	TRBD1	CASSLGLGTDLSGANVLTF	TGTGCCAGCAGCTTGGGGCTCGGGACAGACCTATCTGGGGCCAACGTCCTGACTTTC
14	TRBV4-1	TRBJ2-7	.	.	CASSQLKSSYEQYF	TGCGCCAGCAGCCAACTAAAGAGCTCCTACGAGCAGTACTTC
19	TRBV18	TRBJ1-3	.	.	CASSPSPGAGSFVGNTIYF	TGTGCCAGCTCACCAAGCCCCGGTGCGGGGAGCTTTGTCGGAAACACCATATATTTT
15	TRBV5-4	TRBJ2-3	.	.	CASTPTGRDTDTQYF	TGTGCCAGCACCCCGACAGGGCGGGACACAGATACGCAGTATTTT
14	TRBV19	TRBJ2-7	.	TRBD1	CASSSGTEIYEQYF	TGTGCCAGTAGTTCCGGGACAGAGATTTACGAGCAGTACTTC
17	TRBV5-6	TRBJ2-7	.	.	CASSADWAGAVWYEQYF	TGTGCCAGCAGCGCGGACTGGGCGGGGGCTGTATGGTACGAGCAGTACTTC
13	TRBV2	TRBJ2-7	.	TRBD1	CASRPGQTYEQYF	TGTGCCAGCCGTCCGGGACAGACCTACGAGCAGTACTTC
15	TRBV4-3	TRBJ2-3	.	.	CASSQVGSRTDTQYF	TGCGCCAGCAGCCAAGTCGGGAGCCGCACAGATACGCAGTATTTT
15	TRBV6-1	TRBJ2-7	.	.	CASSEFDLPLYEQYF	TGTGCCAGCAGTGAATTTGACCTACCTCTGTACGAGCAGTACTTC
12	TRBV1	TRBJ2-7	.	.	CTSSQVRYEQYF	TGCACCAGCAGCCAAGTTAGGTACGAGCAGTACTTC
13	TRBV28	TRBJ2-5	.	TRBD2	CASSPAGEETQYF	TGTGCCAGCAGTCCAGCGGGAGAAGAGACCCAGTACTTC
13	TRBV5-6	TRBJ2-1	.	.	CASSPTPYNEQFF	TGTGCCAGCAGCCCCACTCCCTACAATGAGCAGTTCTTC
14	TRBV19	TRBJ1-4	once	.	CASSTGRTGEKLFF	TGTGCCAGTAGTACGGGGCGGACTGGGGAAAAACTGTTTTTT
17	TRBV29-1	TRBJ2-1	.	TRBD2	CSVEDPGLAGGPEEQFF	TGCAGCGTTGAAGACCCGGGACTAGCGGGAGGGCCGGAGGAGCAGTTCTTC
12	TRBV6-1	TRBJ2-7	.	.	CASSEDGGGQYF	TGTGCCAGCAGTGAGGACGGCGGAGGGCAGTACTTC
19	TRBV7-2	TRBJ2-1	.	TRBD2	CASSLALTSAKYSYNEQFF	TGTGCCAGCAGCTTAGCGCTGACTAGCGCCAAATACTCCTACAATGAGCAGTTCTTC
13	TRBV29-1	TRBJ2-7	.	TRBD1	CSVAGQVTYEQYF	TGCAGCGTTGCCGGACAGGTAACCTACGAGCAGTACTTC
14	TRBV11-2	TRBJ1-1	.	TRBD1	CASSPKTQGDEAFF	TGTGCCAGCAGCCCTAAAACCCAGGGGGATGAAGCTTTCTTT
15	TRBV10-3	TRBJ1-1	.	.	CAISEVGGVNTEAFF	TGTGCCATCAGTGAGGTGGGAGGGGTGAACACTGAAGCTTTCTTT
18	TRBV4-3	TRBJ2-7	.	TRBD2	CASSQVVQVAGSSYEQYF	TGCGCCAGCAGCCAAGTGGTCCAAGTAGCGGGGAGTTCCTACGAGCAGTACTTC
15	TRBV11-2	TRBJ2-4	.	TRBD2	CASTPRGTTKNIQYF	TGTGCCAGCACACCCCGCGGGACTACTAAAAACATTCAGTACTTC
16	TRBV11-3	TRBJ2-7	.	TRBD2	CASSLTAGGDVYEQYF	TGTGCCAGCAGCTTAACCGCGGGAGGTGATGTGTACGAGCAGTACTTC
13	TRBV6-5	TRBJ1-1	.	.	CASTLRLNTEAFF	TGTGCCAGCACCTTACGGTTGAACACTGAAGCTTTCTTT
14	TRBV10-3	TRBJ2-5	.	TRBD2	CAISDGGTRETQYF	TGTGCCATCAGTGACGGGGGGACCCGGGAGACCCAGTACTTC
17	TRBV4-2	TRBJ2-5	.	TRBD2	CASSQDLSGGAQETQYF	TGTGCCAGCAGCCAAGATTTGAGCGGGGGGGCCCAAGAGACCCAGTACTTC
16	TRBV5-1	TRBJ2-3	.	TRBD2	CASSWSRLAGADTQYF	TGCGCCAGCAGCTGGTCGAGGCTAGCGGGAGCAGATACGCAGTATTTT
15	TRBV7-3	TRBJ2-3	.	TRBD2	CASVERGEPTDTQYF	TGTGCCAGCGTCGAGCGGGGGGAACCCACAGATACGCAGTATTTT
13	TRBV11-2	TRBJ1-1	.	.	CASSPGLNTEAFF	TGTGCCAGCAGTCCGGGTTTGAACACTGAAGCTTTCTTT
17	TRBV11-3	TRBJ2-6	once	TRBD2	CASSPGGGSSGANVLTF	TGTGCCAGCAGCCCCGGGGGGGGGAGCTCTGGGGCCAACGTCCTGACTTTC
17	TRBV5-4	TRBJ2-3	.	TRBD1	CASSGLGTGDLTDTQYF	TGTGCCAGCAGCGGGTTAGGGACAGGGGATCTCACAGATACGCAGTATTTT
15	TRBV9	TRBJ2-5	.	.	CASSLGWGARETQYF	TGTGCCAGCAGCCTAGGGTGGGGGGCCAGAGAGACCCAGTACTTC
15	TRBV19	TRBJ2-7	.	.	CASSIVGDTSYEQYF	TGTGCCAGTAGTATAGTTGGAGACACCTCCTACGAGCAGTACTTC
15	TRBV18	TRBJ2-7	.	.	CASSPPRHLTYEQYF	TGTGCCAGCTCACCACCTCGTCACTTAACCTACGAGCAGTACTTC
14	TRBV5-5	TRBJ1-2	.	.	CASSPQQGNYGYTF	TGTGCCAGCAGCCCCCAACAGGGTAACTATGGCTACACCTTC
17	TRBV7-2	TRBJ1-6	once	.	CASSQTYIGGVHSPLHF	TGTGCCAGCAGCCAGACTTATATCGGGGGAGTTCATTCACCCCTCCACTTT
14	TRBV7-8	TRBJ2-2	.	TRBD1	CASSSLQGTGELFF	TGTGCCAGCAGCTCCCTACAGGGGACCGGGGAGCTGTTTTTT
13	TRBV27	TRBJ1-5	few	.	CASSLDWNQPQHF	TGTGCCAGCAGTTTGGACTGGAATCAGCCCCAGCATTTT
14	TRBV18	TRBJ2-5	.	.	CASSPAGLGETQYF	TGTGCCAGCTCACCTGCAGGGTTGGGGGAGACCCAGTACTTC
13	TRBV5-4	TRBJ1-2	.	TRBD1	CASSRGQDNGYTF	TGTGCCAGCAGCCGGGGACAGGACAATGGCTACACCTTC
18	TRBV5-8	TRBJ1-6	.	TRBD1	CASSPLLGQGLNNSPLHF	TGTGCCAGCAGCCCCCTTCTGGGACAGGGGCTAAATAATTCACCCCTCCACTTT
16	TRBV10-3	TRBJ2-5	.	TRBD1	CAISEWDRGLQETQYF	TGTGCCATCAGTGAGTGGGACAGGGGGCTCCAAGAGACCCAGTACTTC
15	TRBV18	TRBJ2-7	.	TRBD1	CASSPRQGQTYEQYF	TGTGCCAGCTCACCAAGACAGGGGCAAACCTACGAGCAGTACTTC
13	TRBV28	TRBJ2-7	.	TRBD1	CASSWGQGYEQYF	TGTGCCAGCAGTTGGGGACAGGGCTACGAGCAGTACTTC
13	TRBV27	TRBJ2-3	.	.	CASRRQGTDTQYF	TGTGCCAGCAGACGACAGGGCACAGATACGCAGTATTTT
15	TRBV5-8	TRBJ2-7	.	TRBD2	CASHPWGGIPYEQYF	TGTGCCAGCCACCCGTGGGGGGGGATACCCTACGAGCAGTACTTC
14	TRBV19	TRBJ2-5	.	TRBD2	CATQRRGGGETQYF	TGTGCCACCCAGCGGAGAGGCGGGGGAGAGACCCAGTACTTC